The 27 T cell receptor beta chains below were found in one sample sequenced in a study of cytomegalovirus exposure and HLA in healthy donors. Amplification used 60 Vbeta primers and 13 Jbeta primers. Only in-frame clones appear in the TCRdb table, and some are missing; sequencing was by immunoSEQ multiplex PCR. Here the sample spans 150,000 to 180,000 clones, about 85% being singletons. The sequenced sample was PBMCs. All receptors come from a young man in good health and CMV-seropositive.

CDR3 in amino acids: CASNMEVGQPQHF. In nucleotides, the CDR3 is TGTGCCAGTAATATGGAGGTAGGTCAGCCCCAGCATTTT. This sequence joins TRBV19 and TRBJ1-5, with D hard to call. The germline V gene has CDR1 LNHDA and CDR2 SQIVND (reference sequence). The V end lost 7 bases, the J end lost 6 bases, and 13 bases lay between the germline ends. The CDR3 is 13 residues long. The full variable domain, completed using reference TRBV19 and TRBJ1-5, is DGGITQSPKYLFRKEGQNVTLSCEQNLNHDAMYWYRQDPGQGLRLIYYSQIVNDFQKGDIAEGYSVSREKKESFPLTVTSAQKNPTAFYLCASNMEVGQPQHFGDGTRLSIL.

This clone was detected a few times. CDR3 bases: TGTGCCAGCAGTCGACAGGGGGCCTACAATGAGCAGTTCTTC. Its protein is CASSRQGAYNEQFF. V is TRBV6-5 and J is TRBJ2-1; 9 positions match TRBD1. Germline V gives CDR1 MNHEY, CDR2 SVGAGI. V lost 5 bases to trimming and J lost 2 bases; unmatched junction nucleotides: 1. The CDR3 loop spans 14 amino acids.

The chain's CDR3 is CASSDRDRPTFF. The CDR3, as DNA: TGTGCCAGCAGCGACCGGGACAGGCCAACGTTCTTC. The chain uses TRBV6-5 and TRBJ2-1; 8 bases map to TRBD1. The germline V gene encodes CDR1 MNHEY and CDR2 SVGAGI. The CDR3 has 12 residues. J gave up 15 bases and V 6 bases, and 10 bases lay outside the gene matches.

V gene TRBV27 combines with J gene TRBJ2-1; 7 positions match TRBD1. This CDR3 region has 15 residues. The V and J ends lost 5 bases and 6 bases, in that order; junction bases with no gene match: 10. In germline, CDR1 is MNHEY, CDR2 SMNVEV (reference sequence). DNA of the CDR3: TGTGCCAGCAGTCGTTCCGGGACAGTGCCCAATGAGCAGTTCTTC. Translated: CASSRSGTVPNEQFF.

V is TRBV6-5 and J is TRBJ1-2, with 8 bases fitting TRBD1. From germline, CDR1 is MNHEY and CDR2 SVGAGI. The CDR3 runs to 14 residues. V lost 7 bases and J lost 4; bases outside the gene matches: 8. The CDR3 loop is CASTPSTGAYGYTF. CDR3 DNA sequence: TGTGCCAGCACACCTTCGACAGGGGCCTATGGCTACACCTTC.

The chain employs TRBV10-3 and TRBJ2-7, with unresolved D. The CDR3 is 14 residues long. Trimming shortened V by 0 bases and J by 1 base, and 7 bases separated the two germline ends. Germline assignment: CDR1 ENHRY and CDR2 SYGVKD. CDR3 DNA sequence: TGTGCCATCAGTGAGTCGAGCGCTTCCTACGAGCAGTACTTC. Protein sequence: CAISESSASYEQYF.

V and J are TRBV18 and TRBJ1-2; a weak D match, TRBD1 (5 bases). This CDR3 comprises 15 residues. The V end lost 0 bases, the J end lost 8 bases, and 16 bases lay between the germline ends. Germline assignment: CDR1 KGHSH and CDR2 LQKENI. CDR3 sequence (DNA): TGTGCCAGCTCACCACCAAGCCAGGGCCCCAGCGGCTACACCTTC. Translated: CASSPPSQGPSGYTF.

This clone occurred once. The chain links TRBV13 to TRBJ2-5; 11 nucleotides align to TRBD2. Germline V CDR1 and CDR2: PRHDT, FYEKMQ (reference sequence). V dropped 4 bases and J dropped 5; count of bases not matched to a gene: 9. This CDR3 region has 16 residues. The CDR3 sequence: CASSSSLAGVGETQYF. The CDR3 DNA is TGTGCCAGCAGCTCATCACTAGCGGGAGTAGGGGAGACCCAGTACTTC.

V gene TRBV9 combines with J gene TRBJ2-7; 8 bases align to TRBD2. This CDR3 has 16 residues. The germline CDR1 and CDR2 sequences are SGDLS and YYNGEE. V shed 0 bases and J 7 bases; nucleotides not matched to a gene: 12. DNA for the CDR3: TGTGCCAGCAGCGTAGGGTTAGTAGCGGGGACTGTGGAGCAGTACTTC. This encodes CASSVGLVAGTVEQYF. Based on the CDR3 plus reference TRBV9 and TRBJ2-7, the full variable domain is DSGVTQTPKHLITATGQRVTLRCSPRSGDLSVYWYQQSLDQGLQFLIQYYNGEERAKGNILERFSAQQFPDLHSELNLSSLELGDSALYFCASSVGLVAGTVEQYFGPGTRLTVT.

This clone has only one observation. CDR3 bases: TGTGCCACCAGCGGGGGACTAGCGGGGGGGTCCTACGAGCAGTACTTC. It is translated as CATSGGLAGGSYEQYF. This chain joins TRBV15 and TRBJ2-7, with 16 bases fitting TRBD2. The CDR3 loop spans 16 amino acids. V gave up 5 bases and J gave up 1 base; unmatched junction bases: 2. Germline V gene lookup returns CDR1 LNHNV and CDR2 YYDKDF (reference sequence).

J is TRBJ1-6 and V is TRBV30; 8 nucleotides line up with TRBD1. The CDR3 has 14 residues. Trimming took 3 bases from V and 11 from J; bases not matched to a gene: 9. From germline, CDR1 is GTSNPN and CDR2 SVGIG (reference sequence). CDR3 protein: CAWRAGTGIPPLHF. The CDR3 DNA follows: TGTGCCTGGAGGGCCGGGACAGGAATTCCACCCCTCCACTTT.

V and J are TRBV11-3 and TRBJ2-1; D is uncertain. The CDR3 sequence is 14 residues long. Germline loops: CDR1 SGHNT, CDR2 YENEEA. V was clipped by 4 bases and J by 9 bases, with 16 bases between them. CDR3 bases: TGTGCCAGCAGCTCAGGTAATGTAATTACTGAGCAGTTCTTC. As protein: CASSSGNVITEQFF. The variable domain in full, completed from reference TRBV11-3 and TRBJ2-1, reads EAGVVQSPRYKIIEKKQPVAFWCNPISGHNTLYWYLQNLGQGPELLIRYENEEAVDDSQLPKDRFSAERLKGVDSTLKIQPAELGDSAVYLCASSSGNVITEQFFGPGTRLTVL.

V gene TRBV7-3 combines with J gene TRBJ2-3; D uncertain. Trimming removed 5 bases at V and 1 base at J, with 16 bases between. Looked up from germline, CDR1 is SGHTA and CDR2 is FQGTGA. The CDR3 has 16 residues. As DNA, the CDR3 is TGTGCCAGCAGCCCATTTGCTGGCGGTGGCACAGATACGCAGTATTTT. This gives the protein CASSPFAGGGTDTQYF.

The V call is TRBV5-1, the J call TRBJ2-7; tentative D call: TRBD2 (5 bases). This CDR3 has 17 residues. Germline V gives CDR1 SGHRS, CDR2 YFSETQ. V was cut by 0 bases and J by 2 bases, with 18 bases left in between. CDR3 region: CASSLAAGLPNTYEQYF. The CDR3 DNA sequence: TGCGCCAGCAGCTTGGCCGCGGGTCTCCCAAATACCTACGAGCAGTACTTC.

The CDR3 region is CASPPAAPTMGYTF. CDR3 DNA sequence: TGTGCCAGCCCCCCGGCGGCTCCCACTATGGGCTACACCTTC. V usage is TRBV7-9 and J usage is TRBJ1-2, with D hard to call. The length of the CDR3 is 14 residues. Trimming pared 8 bases from V and 8 bases from J, leaving 21 bases between. CDR1 is SEHNR, CDR2 FQNEAQ, per germline (reference sequence).

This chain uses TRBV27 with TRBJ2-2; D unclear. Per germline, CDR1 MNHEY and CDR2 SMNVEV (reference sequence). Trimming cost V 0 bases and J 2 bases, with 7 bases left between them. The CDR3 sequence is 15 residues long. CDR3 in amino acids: CASSLSPQNTGELFF. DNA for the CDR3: TGTGCCAGCAGTTTATCTCCCCAAAACACCGGGGAGCTGTTTTTT.

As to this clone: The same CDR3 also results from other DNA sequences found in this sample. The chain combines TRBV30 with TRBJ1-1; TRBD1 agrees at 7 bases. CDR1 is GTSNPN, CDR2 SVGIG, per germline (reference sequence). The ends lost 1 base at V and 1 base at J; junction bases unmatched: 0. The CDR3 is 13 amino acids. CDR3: CAWSGTGNTEAFF. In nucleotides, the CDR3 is TGTGCCTGGAGTGGGACAGGGAACACTGAAGCTTTCTTT.

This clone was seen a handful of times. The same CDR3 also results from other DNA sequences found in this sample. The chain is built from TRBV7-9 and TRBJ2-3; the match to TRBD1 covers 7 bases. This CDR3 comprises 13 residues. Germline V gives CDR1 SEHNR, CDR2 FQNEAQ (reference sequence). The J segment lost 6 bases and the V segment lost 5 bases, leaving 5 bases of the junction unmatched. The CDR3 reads CASSPRGPDTQYF. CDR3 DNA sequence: TGTGCCAGCAGCCCGAGGGGGCCCGATACGCAGTATTTT.

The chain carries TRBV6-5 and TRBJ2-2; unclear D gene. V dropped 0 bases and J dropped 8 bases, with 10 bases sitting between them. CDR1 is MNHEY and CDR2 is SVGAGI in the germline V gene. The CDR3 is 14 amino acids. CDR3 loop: CASSYSARSGELFF. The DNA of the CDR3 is TGTGCCAGCAGTTACTCGGCCAGATCAGGGGAGCTGTTTTTT.

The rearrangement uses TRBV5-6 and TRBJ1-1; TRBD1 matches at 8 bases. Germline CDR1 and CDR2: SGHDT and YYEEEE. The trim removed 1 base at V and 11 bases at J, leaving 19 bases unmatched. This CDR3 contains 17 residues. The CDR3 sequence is CASSLLGDRGVVFSAFF. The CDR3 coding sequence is TGTGCCAGCAGCTTGCTGGGTGACAGGGGTGTCGTATTCTCGGCTTTCTTT. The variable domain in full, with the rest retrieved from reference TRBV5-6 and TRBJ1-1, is DAGVTQSPTHLIKTRGQQVTLRCSPKSGHDTVSWYQQALGQGPQFIFQYYEEEERQRGNFPDRFSGHQFPNYSSELNVNALLLGDSALYLCASSLLGDRGVVFSAFFGQGTRLTVV.

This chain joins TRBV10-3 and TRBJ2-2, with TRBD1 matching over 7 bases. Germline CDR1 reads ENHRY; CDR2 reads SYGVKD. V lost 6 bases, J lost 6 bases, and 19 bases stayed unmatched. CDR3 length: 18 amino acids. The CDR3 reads CAIRSDRKGIGLAGELFF. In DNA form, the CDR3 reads TGTGCCATCAGGTCGGACAGGAAGGGTATTGGGCTCGCCGGGGAGCTGTTTTTT.

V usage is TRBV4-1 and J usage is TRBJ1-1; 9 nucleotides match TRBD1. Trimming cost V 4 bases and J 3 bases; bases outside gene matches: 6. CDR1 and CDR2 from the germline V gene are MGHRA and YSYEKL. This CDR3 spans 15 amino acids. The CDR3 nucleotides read TGCGCCAGCAGCCCTACGGGACAGGGTGACACTGAAGCTTTCTTT. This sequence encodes CASSPTGQGDTEAFF.

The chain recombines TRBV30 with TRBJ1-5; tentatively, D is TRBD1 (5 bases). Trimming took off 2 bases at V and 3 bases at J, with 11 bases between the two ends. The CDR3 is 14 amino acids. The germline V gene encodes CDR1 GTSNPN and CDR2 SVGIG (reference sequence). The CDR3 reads CAWSWGGINQPQHF. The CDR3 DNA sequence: TGTGCCTGGAGTTGGGGGGGAATCAATCAGCCCCAGCATTTT.

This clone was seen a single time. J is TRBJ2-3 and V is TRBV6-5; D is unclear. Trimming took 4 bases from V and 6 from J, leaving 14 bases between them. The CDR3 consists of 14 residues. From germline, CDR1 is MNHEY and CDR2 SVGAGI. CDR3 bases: TGTGCCAGCAGTTTAGACTTGTCCGGGGATACGCAGTATTTT. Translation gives CASSLDLSGDTQYF.

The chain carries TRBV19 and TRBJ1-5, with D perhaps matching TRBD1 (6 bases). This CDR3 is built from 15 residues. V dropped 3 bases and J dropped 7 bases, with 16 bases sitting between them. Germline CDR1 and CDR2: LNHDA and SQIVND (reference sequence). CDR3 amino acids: CASSISGTLGQPQHF. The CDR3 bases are TGTGCCAGTAGTATCTCCGGGACATTGGGACAGCCCCAGCATTTT.

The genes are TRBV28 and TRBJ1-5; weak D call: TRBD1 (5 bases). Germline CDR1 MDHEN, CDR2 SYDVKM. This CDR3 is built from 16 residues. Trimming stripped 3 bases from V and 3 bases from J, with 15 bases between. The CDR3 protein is CASSFTGRQFNQPQHF. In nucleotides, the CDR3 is TGTGCCAGCAGTTTTACCGGACGACAGTTCAATCAGCCCCAGCATTTT.

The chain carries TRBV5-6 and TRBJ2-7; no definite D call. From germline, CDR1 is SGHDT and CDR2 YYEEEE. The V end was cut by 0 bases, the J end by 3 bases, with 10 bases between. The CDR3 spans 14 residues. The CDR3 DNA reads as TGTGCCAGCAGCTTGGGGGCCGATTACTACGAGCAGTACTTC. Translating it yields CASSLGADYYEQYF.